These 29 T cell receptor beta chains share one sample of origin, sequenced in a study of control samples from healthy donors and cancer patients. Data came from immunoSEQ multiplex PCR; TCRdb stores just in-frame clones and leaves some out. The sample shows about 220,000 clones, just under 95% of them seen only once. The material sequenced was blood. The receptors come from a man aged 45-65 years in good health.

The genes are TRBV5-4 and TRBJ1-2, with TRBD1 as a possible D gene (6 bases). Germline V lookup: CDR1 SGHNT, CDR2 YYREEE (reference sequence). This CDR3 spans 14 amino acids. Trimming removed 0 bases from V and 6 bases from J, with 12 bases in between. This CDR3 is CASSLGQVLHGYTF. CDR3 sequence (DNA): TGTGCCAGCAGCTTGGGACAGGTTCTTCATGGCTACACCTTC.

The chain has TRBV2 and TRBJ1-2; tentative D call: TRBD1 (6 bases). This CDR3 spans 15 amino acids. V was pared by 9 bases and J by 1 base, with 18 bases between. CDR1 and CDR2 (germline): SNHLY, FYNNEI. The CDR3 DNA follows: TGTGCCAGTAGTCATGGGGGCGAAGGTAACTATGGCTACACCTTC. Translation gives CASSHGGEGNYGYTF.

This sequence joins TRBV29-1 and TRBJ1-1; D gene unclear. Germline V lookup: CDR1 SQVTM, CDR2 ANQGSEA. This CDR3 region has 12 residues. The V gene lost 5 bases and the J gene lost 1 base, with 8 bases spanning the gap. For the CDR3, the DNA is TGCAGCGTTCTCCGGGCGAACACTGAAGCTTTCTTT. Protein sequence: CSVLRANTEAFF.

This chain links TRBV5-5 with TRBJ2-1; D might be TRBD2 (7 bases). The ends were cut back, 4 bases at V and 5 bases at J, with 22 bases in the middle. The germline gives CDR1 SGHKS, CDR2 YYEKEE (reference sequence). This CDR3 has 17 residues. CDR3 region: CASSTGPGGGGHNEQFF. The CDR3 DNA is TGTGCCAGCAGCACCGGACCCGGGGGCGGGGGCCACAATGAGCAGTTCTTC.

The chain carries TRBV30 and TRBJ1-2; 7 bases align to TRBD1. Germline loops: CDR1 GTSNPN, CDR2 SVGIG (reference sequence). The CDR3 has 11 amino acids. V was pared by 1 base and J by 7 bases, with 0 bases of the junction left unmatched. The CDR3 loop is CAWSAGGGYTF. As DNA, the CDR3 is TGTGCCTGGAGTGCAGGGGGTGGCTACACCTTC.

This sequence joins TRBV7-3 and TRBJ2-3; no reliable D call. V lost 5 bases to trimming and J lost 3 bases, with 9 bases between them. CDR1 is SGHTA and CDR2 is FQGTGA in the germline V gene. The CDR3 loop spans 13 amino acids. In DNA, the CDR3 is TGTGCCAGCAGCCAGGTGGGGACAGATACGCAGTATTTT. It is translated as CASSQVGTDTQYF.

V usage is TRBV19 and J usage is TRBJ2-3; 7 positions agree with TRBD1. V shed 6 bases and J 10 bases; nucleotides not matched to a gene: 13. The length of the CDR3 is 14 residues. Germline V gene lookup returns CDR1 LNHDA and CDR2 SQIVND (reference sequence). CDR3 in DNA: TGTGCCAGTAGGCCGGGACAGCCCCTTCTGGCGCAGTATTTT. Its translation: CASRPGQPLLAQYF.

This sequence joins TRBV5-1 and TRBJ1-5; TRBD1 matches 8 bases. This CDR3 spans 15 amino acids. V lost 4 bases and J lost 5; bases outside the gene matches: 8. The germline gives CDR1 SGHRS, CDR2 YFSETQ. The DNA for the CDR3 is TGCGCCAGCAGCCCCGGGACAGGCCAGCATCAGCCCCAGCATTTT. It encodes CASSPGTGQHQPQHF.

The chain links TRBV6-5 to TRBJ1-1; perhaps TRBD1 as D (5 bases). This CDR3 contains 14 residues. Germline CDR1 reads MNHEY; CDR2 reads SVGAGI. The V end lost 7 bases, the J end lost 4 bases, and 16 bases lay between the germline ends. CDR3 in DNA: TGTGCCAGCACCCTTGGCGGGGCCGGCACTGAAGCTTTCTTT. It encodes CASTLGGAGTEAFF.

This clone has a single count. V and J are TRBV19 and TRBJ2-7; either TRBD1 or TRBD2 may supply D (5 bases each). This CDR3 spans 21 amino acids. Germline lookup yields CDR1 LNHDA and CDR2 SQIVND (reference sequence). The CDR3 nucleotides are TGTGCTCAGCGAAAAGGCAGTAGTATAGAGGGCGGACATACCGTCCCCTACGAGCAGTACTTC. As protein: CAQRKGSSIEGGHTVPYEQYF.

The chain uses TRBV19 and TRBJ1-5; tentatively, D is TRBD1 (6 bases). V was cut by 10 bases and J by 4 bases, with 17 bases left in between. Germline V gene lookup returns CDR1 LNHDA and CDR2 SQIVND (reference sequence). The CDR3 consists of 14 residues. DNA of the CDR3: TGTGCCACTAGGGGGAGTTTGGCAAATCAGCCCCAGCATTTT. It specifies CATRGSLANQPQHF. The whole variable domain, remainder taken from reference TRBV19 and TRBJ1-5, is DGGITQSPKYLFRKEGQNVTLSCEQNLNHDAMYWYRQDPGQGLRLIYYSQIVNDFQKGDIAEGYSVSREKKESFPLTVTSAQKNPTAFYLCATRGSLANQPQHFGDGTRLSIL.

The rearrangement joins TRBV5-4 to TRBJ2-1; no reliable D call. This CDR3 has 13 amino acids. The V end lost 1 base, the J end lost 4 bases, and 6 bases lay between the germline ends. Germline-derived CDR1 and CDR2 are SGHNT and YYREEE (reference sequence). The CDR3 DNA follows: TGTGCCAGCAGCTTGCCTGAGTACAATGAGCAGTTCTTC. As protein: CASSLPEYNEQFF.

V gene TRBV23-1 combines with J gene TRBJ2-1; 12 bases match TRBD1. TRBV23-1 is marked as an open reading frame, function uncertain. CDR3 length equals 15 residues. Losses at the gene ends were 3 bases for V and 9 bases for J; bases not matched to a gene: 6. CDR3: CASSQTGTGGVEQFF. As DNA, the CDR3 is TGCGCCAGCAGTCAGACCGGGACAGGGGGCGTTGAGCAGTTCTTC.

The gene calls are TRBV12-3 or TRBV12-4 and TRBJ1-1; no firm D call. The CDR3 spans 13 residues. V was trimmed by 3 bases and J by 5 bases, leaving 10 bases between them. The CDR3 protein is CASSFSQWTEAFF. Written as DNA, the CDR3 is TGTGCCAGCAGTTTCTCACAGTGGACTGAAGCTTTCTTT.

The chain is built from TRBV3-1 (or the pseudogene TRBV3-2) and TRBJ2-1; D not certain. The V gene lost 0 bases and the J gene lost 4 bases, with 16 bases spanning the gap. The CDR3 sequence is 17 residues long. The germline V gene has CDR1 LGHDT and CDR2 YNNKEL (reference sequence). The CDR3 nucleotides read TGTGCCAGCAGCCAAGATGTGAAGGCCAGTTCGTACAATGAGCAGTTCTTC. This encodes CASSQDVKASSYNEQFF.

This rearrangement joins TRBV27 to TRBJ2-2; D is unclear. CDR1 is MNHEY, CDR2 SMNVEV, per germline (reference sequence). V lost 2 bases, J lost 7 bases, and 11 bases lay in between. The CDR3 spans 14 residues. DNA for the CDR3: TGTGCCAGCAGTTTACGGCCGGTGGACGGGGAGCTGTTTTTT. Amino acid sequence: CASSLRPVDGELFF.

J is TRBJ1-6 and V is TRBV6-5; tentatively, D is TRBD1 (5 bases). The V gene's germline CDR1 is MNHEY and CDR2 SVGAGI. V was shortened by 7 bases and J by 9 bases, with 13 bases between the two germline ends. This CDR3 is built from 13 residues. The CDR3 region has the DNA TGTGCCAGCATGGGTGGGACGAGTTCACCCCTCCACTTT. Amino acid sequence: CASMGGTSSPLHF.

J is TRBJ2-7 and V is TRBV5-5; D gene ambiguous. V lost 0 bases and J lost 6, with 13 bases in between. This CDR3 is built from 14 residues. CDR1 is SGHKS, CDR2 YYEKEE, per germline (reference sequence). CDR3 sequence reads: CASSLDAQRSEQYV. The DNA of the CDR3 is TGTGCCAGCAGCTTGGATGCACAGAGGAGCGAGCAGTACGTC.

This chain links TRBV19 with TRBJ2-2, with D tentatively TRBD2 (7 bases). Germline V gene data show CDR1 as LNHDA and CDR2 as SQIVND (reference sequence). Trimming removed 1 base at V and 6 bases at J, with 12 bases between. The CDR3 covers 15 residues. CDR3 sequence reads: CASSIAQGRAGELFF. As DNA, the CDR3 is TGTGCCAGTAGTATAGCCCAGGGGAGGGCCGGGGAGCTGTTTTTT.

V and J are TRBV27 and TRBJ1-5; D not certain. The CDR3 contains 14 residues. Germline values: CDR1 MNHEY, CDR2 SMNVEV (reference sequence). V was shortened by 4 bases and J by 0 bases, with 7 bases between the two germline ends. The CDR3 DNA reads as TGTGCCAGCAGTTCCTTAGATAGCAATCAGCCCCAGCATTTT. As protein: CASSSLDSNQPQHF.

The CDR3 reads CASRRGLAGVKETQYF. The CDR3 bases are TGTGCCAGCAGAAGGGGACTAGCGGGGGTAAAAGAGACCCAGTACTTC. The chain combines TRBV28 with TRBJ2-5; the match to TRBD2 covers 14 bases. CDR3 length: 16 residues. Trimming removed 6 bases from V and 3 bases from J; junction bases left unmatched: 6. CDR1 and CDR2 (germline): MDHEN, SYDVKM.

The J gene is TRBJ1-1, the V gene TRBV2; 8 bases fit TRBD1. CDR1 SNHLY and CDR2 FYNNEI come from the germline V gene. The CDR3 covers 14 residues. The J segment lost 5 bases and the V segment lost 10 bases, leaving 12 bases of the junction unmatched. This CDR3 reads CAMELTGGITEAFF. As DNA, the CDR3 is TGTGCCATGGAACTTACAGGGGGTATTACTGAAGCTTTCTTT.

The rearrangement joins TRBV7-9 to TRBJ1-1; no clear D gene. This CDR3 has 12 amino acids. Germline CDR1 is SEHNR and CDR2 is FQNEAQ (reference sequence). V lost 1 base and J lost 12, with 12 bases in between. The CDR3 region has the DNA TGTGCCAGCAGCTTAGACGCAAGCGGAACTTTCTTT. Translating it yields CASSLDASGTFF.

The chain has TRBV7-8 and TRBJ2-2; D possibly corresponds to TRBD1 (6 bases). CDR1 and CDR2 from the germline V gene are SGHVS and FQNEAQ. Trimming removed 5 bases from V and 0 bases from J, with 13 bases in between. The length of the CDR3 is 16 residues. The CDR3 nucleotides read TGTGCCAGCAGCCAAAGGACAGCCTCGAACACCGGGGAGCTGTTTTTT. Translated: CASSQRTASNTGELFF.

This sequence joins TRBV6-6 and TRBJ1-5; unclear D gene. The CDR3 covers 14 residues. Germline loops: CDR1 MNHNY, CDR2 SVGAGI (reference sequence). The ends were cut back, 2 bases at V and 7 bases at J, with 12 bases in the middle. CDR3 nucleotide sequence: TGTGCCAGCAGTTACGGGTCAGGTGGGCAGCCCCAGCATTTT. Amino acid sequence: CASSYGSGGQPQHF.

The CDR3 coding sequence is TGTGCCAGCGGTTCTCAGGGCAGCAATCAGCCCCAGCATTTT. This codes for CASGSQGSNQPQHF. This chain uses TRBV7-2 with TRBJ1-5; D might be TRBD1 (5 bases). The V gene's germline CDR1 is SGHTA and CDR2 FQGNSA. CDR3 length equals 14 residues. V was pared by 8 bases and J by 1 base, with 12 bases between.

The chain's CDR3 is CATSRDQWAYGYTF. In nucleotides, the CDR3 is TGTGCCACCAGCAGAGATCAGTGGGCCTATGGCTACACCTTC. This chain connects TRBV15 to TRBJ1-2; D gene ambiguous. The CDR3 has 14 residues. V lost 0 bases and J lost 4, with 9 bases in between. The germline V gene encodes CDR1 LNHNV and CDR2 YYDKDF (reference sequence).

This clone was recorded only once. The chain links TRBV28 to TRBJ1-1; possibly TRBD1 for D (6 bases). CDR1 and CDR2 from the germline V gene are MDHEN and SYDVKM. Between the trimmed V and J ends, which lost 6 bases and 4 bases, there was a span of 6 bases. The CDR3 has 11 amino acids. The CDR3 sequence is CASRGATEAFF. CDR3 DNA sequence: TGTGCCAGCAGGGGGGCCACTGAAGCTTTCTTT.

The chain links TRBV5-1 to TRBJ2-3; 7 nucleotides line up with TRBD1. V lost 4 bases to trimming and J lost 6 bases; unmatched junction nucleotides: 11. The V gene's germline CDR1 is SGHRS and CDR2 YFSETQ. The CDR3 sequence is 15 residues long. DNA of the CDR3: TGCGCCAGCAGCCCCGGGACAGCCCGCCCCGATACGCAGTATTTT. Its translation is CASSPGTARPDTQYF.